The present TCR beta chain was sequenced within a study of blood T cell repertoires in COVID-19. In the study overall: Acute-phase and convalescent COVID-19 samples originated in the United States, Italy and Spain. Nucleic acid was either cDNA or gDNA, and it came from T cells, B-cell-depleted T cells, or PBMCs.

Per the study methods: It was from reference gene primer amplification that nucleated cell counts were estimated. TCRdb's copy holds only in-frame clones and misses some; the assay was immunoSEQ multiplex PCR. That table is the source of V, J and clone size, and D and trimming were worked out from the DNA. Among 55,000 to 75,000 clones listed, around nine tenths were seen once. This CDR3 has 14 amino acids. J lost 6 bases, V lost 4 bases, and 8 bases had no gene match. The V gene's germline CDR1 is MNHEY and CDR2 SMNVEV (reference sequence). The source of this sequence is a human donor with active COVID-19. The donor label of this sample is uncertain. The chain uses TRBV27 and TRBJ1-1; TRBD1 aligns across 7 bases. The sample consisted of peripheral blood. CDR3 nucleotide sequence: TGTGCCAGCAGTTCGAACGACAGGGTTGCTGAAGCTTTCTTT. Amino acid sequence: CASSSNDRVAEAFF.